This entry describes one TCR beta chain. PCR involved 60 Vbeta and 13 Jbeta primers. Clones were read by immunoSEQ multiplex PCR, and TCRdb kept only the in-frame ones, dropping some. The data hold over 50,000 clones, with just under 85% observed a single time. This specimen belongs to a study of cytomegalovirus exposure and HLA in healthy donors. The germline V gene has CDR1 MNHNS and CDR2 SASEGT. With 4 bases clipped from V and 8 bases from J, the junction kept 14 bases outside the gene matches. This CDR3 is 16 amino acids long. The receptor was derived from a man between 35 and 55 years old in good health and CMV-seronegative. This chain joins TRBV6-1 and TRBJ2-3; 8 bases are shared with TRBD1. The sample was PBMCs. The CDR3 DNA sequence: TGTGCCAGCAGTGTAACCGGACAGGGTTTTATTGCTACGCAGTATTTT. It encodes CASSVTGQGFIATQYF.